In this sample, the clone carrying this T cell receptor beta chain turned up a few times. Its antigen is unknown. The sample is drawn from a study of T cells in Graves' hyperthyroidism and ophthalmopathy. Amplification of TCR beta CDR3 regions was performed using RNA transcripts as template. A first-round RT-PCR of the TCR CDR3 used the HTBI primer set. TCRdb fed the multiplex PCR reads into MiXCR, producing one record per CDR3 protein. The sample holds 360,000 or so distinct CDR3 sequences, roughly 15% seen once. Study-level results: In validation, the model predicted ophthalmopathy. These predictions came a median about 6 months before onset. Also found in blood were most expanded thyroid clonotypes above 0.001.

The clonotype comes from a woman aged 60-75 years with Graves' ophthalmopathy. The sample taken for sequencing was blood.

The CDR3 reads CAWSAYFYEQFF. The CDR3 coding sequence is TGTGCCTGGAGTGCCTACTTTTATGAGCAGTTCTTC. The V gene is TRBV30, the J gene TRBJ2-1; D uncertain. This CDR3 region has 12 residues. The ends were cut back, 1 base at V and 8 bases at J, with 9 bases in the middle. Germline lookup yields CDR1 GTSNPN and CDR2 SVGIG (reference sequence).